Listed here are 9 T cell receptor beta chains from one sample, sequenced in a study of blood T cell repertoires in COVID-19. The assay was immunoSEQ multiplex PCR, and TCRdb's table has in-frame clones only and misses some. The table lists under 200,000 clones, more than 75% of them singletons, with about 6.5% in the top ten. The sequenced sample was PBMCs or T cells enriched from blood (not recorded which). The receptors shown here come from a woman aged 50 to 60 who had recovered from COVID-19.

The sample holds one count of this clone. The V and J genes are TRBV5-6 and TRBJ2-7; TRBD1 agrees at 10 bases. Per the germline V gene, CDR1 is SGHDT and CDR2 is YYEEEE. V lost 4 bases and J lost 2; bases outside the gene matches: 9. The CDR3 is made up of 16 amino acids. Here the CDR3 reads CASSPIDRGLPYEQYF. The CDR3 nucleotides are TGTGCCAGCAGCCCGATAGACAGGGGGCTCCCCTACGAGCAGTACTTC.

The V gene is TRBV5-1, the J gene TRBJ2-5, with a weak D call TRBD1 (6 bases). Trimming shortened V by 2 bases and J by 4 bases, and 9 bases separated the two germline ends. CDR1 is SGHRS and CDR2 is YFSETQ in the germline V gene. This CDR3 has 13 amino acids. Here the CDR3 DNA reads TGCGCCAGCAGCTTTGGGGGCGGAGAGACCCAGTACTTC. This translates into CASSFGGGETQYF.

This clone was seen once. The rearrangement joins TRBV7-9 to TRBJ2-7; a possible D gene is TRBD2 (6 bases). This CDR3 comprises 12 residues. V dropped 5 bases and J dropped 6 bases, with 11 bases sitting between them. CDR1 is SEHNR and CDR2 is FQNEAQ in the germline V gene (reference sequence). This chain's CDR3 is CASSQGGFEQYF. The DNA of the CDR3 is TGTGCCAGCAGCCAAGGAGGGTTCGAGCAGTACTTC.

The CDR3 sequence is CASSLKPSGPQETQYF. The CDR3, as DNA: TGTGCCAGCAGCTTAAAGCCTAGCGGACCCCAAGAGACCCAGTACTTC. The gene calls are TRBV7-2 and TRBJ2-5; 7 positions match TRBD2. V lost 2 bases, J lost 1 base, and 7 bases stayed unmatched. The CDR3 is 16 amino acids. Germline-derived CDR1 and CDR2 are SGHTA and FQGNSA.

This chain uses TRBV5-1 with TRBJ2-3; a weak D match, TRBD2 (5 bases). V lost 2 bases to trimming and J lost 2 bases, with 18 bases between them. Germline values: CDR1 SGHRS, CDR2 YFSETQ. The CDR3 runs 17 residues. CDR3 DNA sequence: TGCGCCAGCAGCTTTACCTCGACGTGGACTGTCACAGATACGCAGTATTTT. Translating gives CASSFTSTWTVTDTQYF. Looking up the rest from reference TRBV5-1 and TRBJ2-3 gives the full variable domain: KAGVTQTPRYLIKTRGQQVTLSCSPISGHRSVSWYQQTPGQGLQFLFEYFSETQRNKGNFPGRFSGRQFSNSRSEMNVSTLELGDSALYLCASSFTSTWTVTDTQYFGPGTRLTVL.

The chain recombines TRBV6-6 with TRBJ1-5; possibly TRBD1 for D (6 bases). Germline V gene sequence: CDR1 MNHNY, CDR2 SVGAGI (reference sequence). The CDR3 length is 15 residues. Trimming cost V 6 bases and J 4 bases, with 16 bases left between them. CDR3 in amino acids: CASSAQGGGNQPQHF. CDR3 nucleotides: TGTGCCAGCAGCGCACAGGGAGGGGGAAATCAGCCCCAGCATTTT.

The V and J genes are TRBV30 and TRBJ2-1; a weak D match, TRBD2 (6 bases). V was trimmed by 7 bases and J by 4 bases, leaving 20 bases between them. Per the germline V gene, CDR1 is GTSNPN and CDR2 is SVGIG (reference sequence). The CDR3 has 15 residues. This CDR3 reads CAFSNRTGLYNEQFF. The CDR3 DNA reads TGTGCCTTCTCAAATCGGACGGGACTGTACAATGAGCAGTTCTTC.

The chain recombines TRBV10-2 with TRBJ2-1; perhaps TRBD1 as D (5 bases). This CDR3 has 14 residues. V was clipped by 4 bases and J by 1 base, with 8 bases between them. The germline V gene encodes CDR1 WSHSY and CDR2 SAAADI. CDR3 bases: TGCGCCAGCAGTGCTAGGGGATCCTACAATGAGCAGTTCTTC. Translated, it gives CASSARGSYNEQFF.

The chain employs TRBV7-3 and TRBJ1-2; D perhaps matches TRBD1 (5 bases). V dropped 2 bases and J dropped 5 bases, with 15 bases sitting between them. The CDR3 has 15 residues. CDR1 and CDR2 (germline): SGHTA, FQGTGA. As DNA, the CDR3 is TGTGCCAGCAGCTTAGAGGCCAGGGCAGGGTATGGCTACACCTTC. Translated: CASSLEARAGYGYTF.